This T cell receptor (beta chain) comes out of a study of blood T cell repertoires in COVID-19. V dropped 3 bases and J dropped 6; count of bases not matched to a gene: 8. Germline V gene lookup returns CDR1 SGHTS and CDR2 YDEGEE. The CDR3 contains 15 residues. Measured with immunoSEQ multiplex PCR; TCRdb has only the in-frame clones, and not every one. Of 200,000 to 250,000 clones in the sample, 83% were seen once. The chain combines TRBV5-8 with TRBJ2-2; 7 bases line up with TRBD2. Sequenced sample: PBMCs or T cells enriched from blood (not recorded which). This receptor was identified in a woman between 50 and 59 years old who had been exposed to COVID-19. CDR3 protein: CASSSRKGRAGELFF. The CDR3, as DNA: TGTGCCAGCAGCTCCCGGAAGGGGAGGGCCGGGGAGCTGTTTTTT.